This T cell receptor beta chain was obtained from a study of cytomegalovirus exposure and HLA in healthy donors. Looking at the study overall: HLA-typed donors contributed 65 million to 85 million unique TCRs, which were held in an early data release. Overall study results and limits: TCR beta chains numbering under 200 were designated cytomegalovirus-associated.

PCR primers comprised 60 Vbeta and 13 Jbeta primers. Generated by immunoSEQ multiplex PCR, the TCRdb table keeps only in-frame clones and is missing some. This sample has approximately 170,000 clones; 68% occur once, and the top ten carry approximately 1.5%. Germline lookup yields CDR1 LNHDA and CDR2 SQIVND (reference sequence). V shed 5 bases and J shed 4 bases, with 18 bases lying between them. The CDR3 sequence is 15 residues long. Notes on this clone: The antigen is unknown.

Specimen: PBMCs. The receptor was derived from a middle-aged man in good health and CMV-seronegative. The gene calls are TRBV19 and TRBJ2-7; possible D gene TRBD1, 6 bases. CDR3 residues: CASSPSGESVYEQYF. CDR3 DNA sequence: TGTGCCAGTAGTCCCTCAGGGGAATCAGTTTACGAGCAGTACTTC.